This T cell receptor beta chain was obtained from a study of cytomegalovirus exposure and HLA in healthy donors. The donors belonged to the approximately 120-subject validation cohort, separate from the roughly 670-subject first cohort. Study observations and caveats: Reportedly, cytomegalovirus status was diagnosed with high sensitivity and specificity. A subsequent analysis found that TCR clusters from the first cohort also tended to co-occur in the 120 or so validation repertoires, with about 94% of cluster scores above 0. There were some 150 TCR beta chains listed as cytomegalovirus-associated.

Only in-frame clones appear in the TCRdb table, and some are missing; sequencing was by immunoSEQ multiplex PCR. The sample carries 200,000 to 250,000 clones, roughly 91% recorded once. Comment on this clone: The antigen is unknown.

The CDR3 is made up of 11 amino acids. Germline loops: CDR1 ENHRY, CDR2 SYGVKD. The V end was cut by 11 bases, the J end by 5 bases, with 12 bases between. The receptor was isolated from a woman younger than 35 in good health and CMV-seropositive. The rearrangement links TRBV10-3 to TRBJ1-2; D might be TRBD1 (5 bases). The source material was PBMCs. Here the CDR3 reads CALYGGYGYTF. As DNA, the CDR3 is TGTGCCCTCTATGGGGGGTATGGCTACACCTTC.